This T cell receptor (beta chain) was captured by sequencing in a study of CD8+ T cells in alopecia areata. In the study overall: Treated patients were given 5 to 10 mg oral tofacitinib twice daily. Tofacitinib continued for 6 to 18 months and was then withheld for 6 months. Severity among treated patients was scored by the percentage of scalp area affected. Findings of the study overall: Persistence during tofacitinib was seen for many expanded lesional clones in scalp and blood.

Isolated RNA was reverse transcribed into cDNA used as the sequencing template. Libraries were prepared by immunoSEQ multiplex PCR; TCRdb keeps only in-frame clonotypes and omits some of them. The sample includes about 190,000 clones, around 60% of them seen just once. On this clone: The antigen remains undetermined.

Treatment defined: oral pan-JAK inhibitor, 5-10 mg twice daily. The CDR3 length is 14 residues. The germline V gene encodes CDR1 SGHNT and CDR2 YYREEE (reference sequence). V dropped 2 bases and J dropped 5; count of bases not matched to a gene: 3. This chain connects TRBV5-4 to TRBJ2-3, with 9 bases identical to TRBD2. Specimen: CD4+ T cells sorted from blood, collected at week 4, from a patient treated with tofacitinib. This TCR was recovered from a human donor with alopecia areata. CDR3 coding DNA: TGTGCCAGCAGCTTCGCGGGAGGGGGAGATACGCAGTATTTT. This sequence encodes CASSFAGGGDTQYF.